This TCR beta chain was documented in a study of regulatory T cells in long-lasting Graves disease. Sequencing libraries for TCR beta were prepared with iRepertoire HTBI primers and Arm-PCR of CDR3 regions. MiXCR, run by TCRdb on the multiplex PCR reads, gives a single entry per CDR3 protein. The repertoire consists of about 440,000 distinct CDR3 sequences, with about 15% occurring once and the leading ten covering around 17%. Whole-study findings and limits: Patients whose Graves' disease persisted exhibited lower TCR diversity than those newly diagnosed. Persistent disease samples used TRBV28, TRBJ1-2 and TRBJ2-5 preferentially.

This clonotype showed up many times. Its antigen remains unidentified. The time point is: newly diagnosed GD, antithyroid drugs for less than 3 months. PBMCs provided the RNA from which the TCR library was made. Per germline, CDR1 MNHEY and CDR2 SVGEGT. This CDR3 is 15 amino acids long. The junction had 7 bases not matched to a gene; V was cut back by 6 bases and J by 4 bases. These same data were also listed under a study on T cells in Graves' hyperthyroidism and ophthalmopathy. That study reports: RT-PCR in the first round (using the HTBI primer set) targeted the TCR CDR3.

The genes are TRBV6-2 or TRBV6-3 and TRBJ2-3; 10 bases align to TRBD2. This receptor was taken from a woman in her thirties with Graves disease. The sequencing used peripheral blood mononuclear cells (PBMCs), collected at new diagnosis, from a patient treated with antithyroid drugs. The CDR3 bases are TGTGCCAGCAGCCGCTCTAGCGGGAGTGCAGATACGCAGTATTTT. Amino acids: CASSRSSGSADTQYF.